The 30 T cell receptor beta chains presented below share a single source sample, sequenced in a study of regulatory T cells in long-lasting Graves disease. The time point denotes: persistent/refractory GD, antithyroid drugs over 5 years with positive TRAb. The authors made the TCR library using RNA they extracted from PBMCs. The authors built TCR beta libraries using iRepertoire HTBI primers and Arm-PCR of CDR3 regions. One entry per CDR3 protein results from TCRdb running MiXCR on the multiplex PCR reads. The sample consists of under 500,000 distinct CDR3 sequences, under 25% of them appearing once. The source material was peripheral blood mononuclear cells (PBMCs), sampled when the disease was refractory, from a patient treated with antithyroid drugs. Receptors were obtained from a female donor with Graves disease.

This chain joins TRBV5-1 and TRBJ2-1, with D tentatively TRBD2 (6 bases). V lost 7 bases to trimming and J lost 6 bases, with 14 bases between them. The CDR3 extends over 13 amino acids. The V gene's germline CDR1 is SGHRS and CDR2 YFSETQ. The chain's CDR3 is CASAGLSFNEQFF. The CDR3 DNA reads TGCGCCAGCGCGGGACTGTCTTTCAATGAGCAGTTCTTC.

This chain uses TRBV4-1 with TRBJ1-5; D unresolved. Germline CDR1 and CDR2: MGHRA and YSYEKL. The germline V and J ends were trimmed by 1 base and 1 base, with 8 bases remaining between them. CDR3 length equals 15 residues. The CDR3 bases are TGCGCCAGCAGCCAAGTTATGTGGAGCAATCAGCCCCAGCATTTT. Amino acids: CASSQVMWSNQPQHF.

Regarding this clonotype: This CDR3 is missing its conserved last phenylalanine or tryptophan, likely due to a read error. The rearrangement joins TRBV9 to TRBJ2-5; tentatively, D is TRBD2 (5 bases). Germline CDR1 reads SGDLS; CDR2 reads YYNGEE. This CDR3 spans 17 amino acids. The V gene lost 0 bases and the J gene lost 5 bases, with 20 bases spanning the gap. Written as DNA, the CDR3 is TGTGCCAGCAGCGTAGCTACTAGTACCGGAGGTCCCGAGACCCAGTACCTC. It is translated as CASSVATSTGGPETQYL.

The sample holds many counts of this clonotype. The chain employs TRBV28 and TRBJ2-5, with D maybe TRBD1 (7 bases). V lost 3 bases and J 4 bases, leaving 15 bases between the germline ends. The V gene's germline CDR1 is MDHEN and CDR2 SYDVKM. The CDR3 spans 15 residues. Here the CDR3 DNA reads TGTGCCAGCAGTTTGGTGCAGGGGGGAGGAGAGACCCAGTACTTC. This translates into CASSLVQGGGETQYF.

To note about this clonotype: A much larger clone is a single base away; this may be a read error. This CDR3 fails to terminate in the conserved phenylalanine or tryptophan, so it likely reflects a read error. J is TRBJ2-5 and V is TRBV20-1; weak D call: TRBD1 (6 bases). Germline CDR1 and CDR2: DFQATT and SNEGSKA (reference sequence). CDR3 length: 15 residues. Trimming pared 6 bases from V and 2 bases from J, leaving 19 bases between. CDR3 residues: CSAEGVLANQETQYL. The CDR3, as DNA: TGCAGTGCCGAGGGGGTACTGGCGAATCAAGAGACCCAGTACCTC.

This clonotype occurred a few times. The V call is TRBV20-1, the J call TRBJ1-1; D possibly corresponds to TRBD1 (6 bases). The germline V and J ends were trimmed by 0 bases and 0 bases, with 26 bases remaining between them. Germline V gene data show CDR1 as DFQATT and CDR2 as SNEGSKA (reference sequence). The CDR3 has 20 residues. The CDR3 region is CSARDESGQGLWAVNTEAFF. For the CDR3, the DNA is TGCAGTGCTAGAGATGAGTCTGGCCAGGGGCTTTGGGCCGTGAACACTGAAGCTTTCTTT.

The chain carries TRBV6-5 and TRBJ2-3; D gene ambiguous. V lost 2 bases and J 5 bases, leaving 8 bases between the germline ends. CDR1 and CDR2 (germline): MNHEY, SVGAGI. This CDR3 is 13 amino acids long. The CDR3 DNA reads TGTGCCAGCAGTTACCCTAATAGAGATACGCAGTATTTT. It yields the protein CASSYPNRDTQYF.

This clonotype was recorded at least ten times. The chain employs TRBV2 and TRBJ1-2; no clear D. CDR1 and CDR2 from the germline V gene are SNHLY and FYNNEI. The CDR3 spans 14 residues. Trimming removed 3 bases at V and 4 bases at J, with 12 bases between. The CDR3 region has the DNA TGTGCCAGCAGTGAGTCCAGGACCTTCTATGGCTACACCTTC. Residues: CASSESRTFYGYTF.

This clonotype occurred many times. The chain is built from TRBV28 and TRBJ1-1; perhaps TRBD1 as D (6 bases). Per the germline V gene, CDR1 is MDHEN and CDR2 is SYDVKM. V was trimmed by 5 bases and J by 2 bases, leaving 9 bases between them. This CDR3 is 13 amino acids long. The CDR3 DNA is TGTGCCAGCAGTCCAGGGGAAAACACTGAAGCTTTCTTT. It specifies CASSPGENTEAFF.

The chain couples TRBV27 to TRBJ2-7; TRBD1 or TRBD2 may be the D gene (6 bases each). This CDR3 has 15 amino acids. Germline V lookup: CDR1 MNHEY, CDR2 SMNVEV (reference sequence). V lost 7 bases to trimming and J lost 3 bases, with 19 bases between them. This chain's CDR3 is CASTPTRRGNYEQYF. The CDR3 region has the DNA TGTGCCAGCACCCCCACCAGGAGGGGGAACTACGAGCAGTACTTC.

This clonotype has more than one count but fewer than ten. This chain links TRBV5-6 with TRBJ1-5, with TRBD1 as a possible D gene (6 bases). The CDR3 extends over 16 amino acids. Germline assignment: CDR1 SGHDT and CDR2 YYEEEE. V lost 4 bases and J 2 bases, leaving 16 bases between the germline ends. Here the CDR3 DNA reads TGTGCCAGCAGCCCTACAGGGCGTGGGGGCAATCAGCCCCAGCATTTT. It encodes CASSPTGRGGNQPQHF.

The sample holds many counts of this clonotype. V usage is TRBV29-1 and J usage is TRBJ2-7; a possible D gene is TRBD2 (6 bases). The V end lost 6 bases, the J end lost 0 bases, and 15 bases lay between the germline ends. There are 14 residues in the CDR3. Germline values: CDR1 SQVTM, CDR2 ANQGSEA. The CDR3: CSVSPAGLSYEQYF. The CDR3 DNA sequence: TGCAGCGTCTCCCCAGCGGGTCTCTCCTACGAGCAGTACTTC.

This clonotype was detected many times. V and J are TRBV11-2 and TRBJ2-5; D may correspond to TRBD1 or TRBD2 (5 bases each). With 2 bases removed from V and 4 bases from J, the gap between germline ends came to 14 bases. The length of the CDR3 is 15 residues. CDR1 SGHAT and CDR2 FQNNGV come from the germline V gene. CDR3 in amino acids: CASSLLPGQGETQYF. For the CDR3, the DNA is TGTGCCAGCAGCTTACTGCCGGGGCAAGGAGAGACCCAGTACTTC.

The gene calls are TRBV5-6 and TRBJ2-7; 9 bases map to TRBD2. The CDR3 has 17 residues. The germline V gene has CDR1 SGHDT and CDR2 YYEEEE. V lost 0 bases, J lost 3 bases, and 10 bases stayed unmatched. The CDR3 protein is CASSLAGREGVIYEQYF. In DNA, the CDR3 is TGTGCCAGCAGCTTGGCCGGGCGGGAGGGCGTTATCTACGAGCAGTACTTC.

This chain uses TRBV5-1 with TRBJ2-7; no definite D call. Looked up from germline, CDR1 is SGHRS and CDR2 is YFSETQ. The CDR3 length is 14 residues. Trimming left V 4 bases short and J 0 bases short, with 11 bases between. Here the CDR3 DNA reads TGCGCCAGCAGCGAAAAAAGTACCTCCTACGAGCAGTACTTC. This gives the protein CASSEKSTSYEQYF.

This chain joins TRBV5-1 and TRBJ2-7; D possibly corresponds to TRBD2 (6 bases). The CDR3 consists of 14 residues. Trimming took 5 bases from V and 2 from J, leaving 14 bases between them. Germline V gene data show CDR1 as SGHRS and CDR2 as YFSETQ. CDR3 protein: CASRSGTYTYEQYF. The DNA of the CDR3 is TGCGCCAGCAGGTCCGGGACTTATACCTACGAGCAGTACTTC.

This clonotype was counted many times. The gene calls are TRBV7-3 and TRBJ2-7, with 8 bases lining up with TRBD2. The trim removed 4 bases at V and 3 bases at J, leaving 2 bases unmatched. In germline, CDR1 is SGHTA, CDR2 FQGTGA. The CDR3 runs 13 residues. The CDR3 DNA sequence: TGTGCCAGCAGCTCGGGACTAGACTACGAGCAGTACTTC. This encodes CASSSGLDYEQYF. The whole variable domain, remainder taken from reference TRBV7-3 and TRBJ2-7, is GAGVSQTPSNKVTEKGKYVELRCDPISGHTALYWYRQSLGQGPEFLIYFQGTGAADDSGLPNDRFFAVRPEGSVSTLKIQRTERGDSAVYLCASSSGLDYEQYFGPGTRLTVT.

In this sample, this clonotype turned up many times. The V and J genes are TRBV28 and TRBJ1-1, with D possibly TRBD1 on 6 matching bases. The V end was cut by 6 bases, the J end by 1 base, with 33 bases between. This CDR3 spans 21 amino acids. Germline V gene data show CDR1 as MDHEN and CDR2 as SYDVKM. The CDR3 reads CASSTLGQPPPDFRPNTEAFF. As DNA, the CDR3 is TGTGCCAGCAGCACACTTGGACAGCCGCCACCCGATTTTCGCCCGAACACTGAAGCTTTCTTT.

This clonotype was seen a handful of times. This rearrangement joins TRBV27 to TRBJ1-5; a possible D gene is TRBD1 (5 bases). The CDR3 is 16 residues long. V gave up 5 bases and J gave up 1 base, with 15 bases separating them. Germline CDR1 is MNHEY and CDR2 is SMNVEV (reference sequence). The CDR3 DNA follows: TGTGCCAGCAGTCTACAAGGAGGGGACAGCAATCAGCCCCAGCATTTT. This translates into CASSLQGGDSNQPQHF.

This clonotype was counted ten times or more. The genes are TRBV15 and TRBJ2-7; D unclear. This CDR3 has 16 residues. V lost 0 bases, J lost 5 bases, and 17 bases lay in between. The germline V gene encodes CDR1 LNHNV and CDR2 YYDKDF (reference sequence). DNA for the CDR3: TGTGCCACCAGCAGAGAATCGGGCAGAAACCAACACGAGCAGTACTTC. Amino acid sequence: CATSRESGRNQHEQYF. Based on the CDR3 plus reference TRBV15 and TRBJ2-7, the full variable domain is DAMVIQNPRYQVTQFGKPVTLSCSQTLNHNVMYWYQQKSSQAPKLLFHYYDKDFNNEADTPDNFQSRRPNTSFCFLDIRSPGLGDTAMYLCATSRESGRNQHEQYFGPGTRLTVT.

There are many counts of this clonotype. The chain employs TRBV30 and TRBJ2-5, with 8 bases identical to TRBD2. The CDR3 loop spans 14 amino acids. Germline trimming cut 0 bases from V and 5 bases from J; bases unmatched to any gene: 5. In germline, CDR1 is GTSNPN, CDR2 SVGIG (reference sequence). The CDR3 here is CAWSVGAGVETQYF. The CDR3 DNA is TGTGCCTGGAGTGTGGGAGCGGGAGTGGAGACCCAGTACTTC.

The V gene is TRBV28, the J gene TRBJ2-2; no reliable D call. V was clipped by 5 bases and J by 9 bases, with 7 bases between them. This CDR3 spans 11 amino acids. Looked up from germline, CDR1 is MDHEN and CDR2 is SYDVKM. The CDR3 DNA reads as TGTGCCAGCAGTCACACGTGGGAGCTGTTTTTT. Residues: CASSHTWELFF.

This clonotype was observed many times. J is TRBJ1-1 and V is TRBV9; TRBD1 is a possible D gene (5 bases). Looked up from germline, CDR1 is SGDLS and CDR2 is YYNGEE. Trimming took off 3 bases at V and 0 bases at J, with 21 bases between the two ends. This CDR3 comprises 18 residues. CDR3 DNA sequence: TGTGCCAGCAGCGATCCCCCATGGGACGGAACCCTGAACACTGAAGCTTTCTTT. Amino acid sequence: CASSDPPWDGTLNTEAFF.

The chain employs TRBV9 and TRBJ2-7; 11 nucleotides line up with TRBD2. Germline lookup yields CDR1 SGDLS and CDR2 YYNGEE. Germline trimming cut 3 bases from V and 11 bases from J; bases unmatched to any gene: 10. The CDR3 length is 14 residues. CDR3 DNA sequence: TGTGCCAGCAGCGCCGGGACTAGCGGAGATCCTAAGTACTTC. Translating it yields CASSAGTSGDPKYF.

In regard to this clonotype: Since the CDR3 does not end with the conserved phenylalanine or tryptophan, this likely comes from a read error. V is TRBV6-1 and J is TRBJ1-5; D ambiguous. CDR1 and CDR2 (germline): MNHNS, SASEGT. The CDR3 extends over 15 amino acids. V was shortened by 5 bases and J by 5 bases, with 16 bases between the two germline ends. CDR3 nucleotides: TGTGCCAGCAGTAATGGGGATGCCGATTATCAGCCCCAGCATCTT. Amino acids: CASSNGDADYQPQHL.

This clonotype has more than one count but fewer than ten. The V gene is TRBV10-3, the J gene TRBJ2-2; 8 bases match TRBD1. The CDR3 is made up of 17 amino acids. The ends lost 8 bases at V and 2 bases at J; junction bases unmatched: 13. Germline V gene data show CDR1 as ENHRY and CDR2 as SYGVKD. The CDR3 sequence is CAIGPGGHYLNTGELFF. Here the CDR3 DNA reads TGTGCCATCGGTCCAGGGGGCCATTACTTAAACACCGGGGAGCTGTTTTTT.

CDR3 amino acids: CASSFSGEFNEQFF. The CDR3 DNA follows: TGTGCCAGCAGTTTCTCAGGGGAGTTCAATGAGCAGTTCTTC. The V gene is TRBV28, the J gene TRBJ2-1; D perhaps matches TRBD1 (6 bases). The CDR3 spans 14 residues. Germline V gives CDR1 MDHEN, CDR2 SYDVKM. V was shortened by 3 bases and J by 6 bases, with 12 bases between the two germline ends.

This clonotype appeared many times. The rearrangement uses TRBV19 and TRBJ1-5, with unresolved D. The ends were cut back, 6 bases at V and 1 base at J, with 13 bases in the middle. The germline CDR1 and CDR2 sequences are LNHDA and SQIVND (reference sequence). The CDR3 loop spans 15 amino acids. CDR3 region: CASRMQRDSNQPQHF. As DNA, the CDR3 is TGTGCCAGTAGAATGCAGCGAGACAGCAATCAGCCCCAGCATTTT. Full variable domain (outside the CDR3, taken from reference TRBV19 and TRBJ1-5): DGGITQSPKYLFRKEGQNVTLSCEQNLNHDAMYWYRQDPGQGLRLIYYSQIVNDFQKGDIAEGYSVSREKKESFPLTVTSAQKNPTAFYLCASRMQRDSNQPQHFGDGTRLSIL.

The chain has TRBV7-3 and TRBJ2-3; 10 bases align to TRBD1. With 4 bases clipped from V and 4 bases from J, the junction kept 5 bases outside the gene matches. Germline-derived CDR1 and CDR2 are SGHTA and FQGTGA. CDR3 size: 15 residues. CDR3 nucleotides: TGTGCCAGCAGCTCGACAGGGGGCGAGGCAGATACGCAGTATTTT. The encoded protein is CASSSTGGEADTQYF.

This clonotype was seen only a few times. V and J are TRBV25-1 and TRBJ2-4; 12 nucleotides match TRBD1. Germline CDR1 reads MGHDK; CDR2 reads SYGVNS. J lost 2 bases, V lost 5 bases, and 7 bases had no gene match. The CDR3 sequence is 17 residues long. The CDR3 DNA reads TGTGCCAGCAGTCCCTGGGGGACAGGGGGCCCCAAAAACATTCAGTACTTC. Its protein product is CASSPWGTGGPKNIQYF.